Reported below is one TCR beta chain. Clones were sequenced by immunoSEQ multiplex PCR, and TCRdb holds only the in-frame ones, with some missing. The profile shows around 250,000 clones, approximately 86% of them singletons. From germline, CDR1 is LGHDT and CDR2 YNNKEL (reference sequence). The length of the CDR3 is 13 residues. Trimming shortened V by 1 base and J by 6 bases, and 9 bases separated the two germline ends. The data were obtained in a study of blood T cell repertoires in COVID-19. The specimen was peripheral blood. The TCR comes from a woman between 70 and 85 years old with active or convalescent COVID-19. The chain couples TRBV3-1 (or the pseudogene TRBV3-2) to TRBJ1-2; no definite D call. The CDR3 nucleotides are TGTGCCAGCAGCCAAGTCGGTTATAATGGCTACACCTTC. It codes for CASSQVGYNGYTF.